This section outlines one T cell receptor (beta chain) sequence together with its context. This sample was included in a study of blood T cell repertoires in COVID-19. Germline values: CDR1 MNHEY, CDR2 SMNVEV (reference sequence). The V end was cut by 4 bases, the J end by 4 bases, with 11 bases between. This CDR3 region has 13 residues. Assay used: immunoSEQ multiplex PCR; TCRdb lists only in-frame clones, some missing. This table holds 130,000 to 150,000 clones, approximately 80% found once. The chain couples TRBV27 to TRBJ2-7; tentative D call: TRBD2 (5 bases). Sequenced: peripheral blood. This receptor was identified in a woman aged 80 or older in a cohort sampled during active or convalescent COVID-19. This CDR3 is CASSSGNLYEQYF. DNA for the CDR3: TGTGCCAGCAGTTCCGGGAACCTATACGAGCAGTACTTC.